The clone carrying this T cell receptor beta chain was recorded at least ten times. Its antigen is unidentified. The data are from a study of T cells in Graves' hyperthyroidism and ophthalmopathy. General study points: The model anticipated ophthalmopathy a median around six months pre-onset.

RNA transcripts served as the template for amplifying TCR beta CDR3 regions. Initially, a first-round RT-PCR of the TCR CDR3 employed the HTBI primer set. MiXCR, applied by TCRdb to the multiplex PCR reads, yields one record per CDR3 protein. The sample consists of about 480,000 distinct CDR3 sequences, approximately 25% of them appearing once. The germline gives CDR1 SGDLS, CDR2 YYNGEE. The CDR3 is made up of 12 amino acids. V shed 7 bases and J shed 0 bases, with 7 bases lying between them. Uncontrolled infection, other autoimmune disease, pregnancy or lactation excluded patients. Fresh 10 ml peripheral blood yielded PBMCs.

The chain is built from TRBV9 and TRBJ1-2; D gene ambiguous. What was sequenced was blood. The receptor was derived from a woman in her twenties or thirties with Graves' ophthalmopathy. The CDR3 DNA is TGTGCCAGCGCGGGTCCTAACTATGGCTACACCTTC. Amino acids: CASAGPNYGYTF. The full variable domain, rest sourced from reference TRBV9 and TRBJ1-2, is DSGVTQTPKHLITATGQRVTLRCSPRSGDLSVYWYQQSLDQGLQFLIQYYNGEERAKGNILERFSAQQFPDLHSELNLSSLELGDSALYFCASAGPNYGYTFGSGTRLTVV.